These 29 T cell receptor beta chains originate from one sample sequenced in a study of molecular identifiers for immune sequencing clone quantification. In TCRdb, the PCR reads were re-called with MiXCR into one record per CDR3 protein. The sample has 45,000 to 60,000 distinct CDR3 sequences, approximately 34% seen once. Sequenced material: naive CD8+ T cells from blood, with Jurkat cell RNA spiked in. Specified subset: FACS-sorted CD8+CD4-CCR7+CD45RA+ naive T cells. These receptors were taken from a human donor in good health. Some libraries in this study had Jurkat cell RNA spiked in.

Turning to this clonotype: A much larger clone sits a single nucleotide away, making a read error possible. The chain employs TRBV4-3 and TRBJ2-1, with 10 bases that match TRBD2. Per germline, CDR1 LGHNA and CDR2 YSLEER. The CDR3 is made up of 15 amino acids. The CDR3 loop is CASSWRTSGYNEQCF. In nucleotides, the CDR3 is TGCGCCAGCAGCTGGCGGACTAGCGGCTACAATGAGCAGTGCTTC.

Remarks on this clonotype: It may be a read error: a sequence one base away is much more abundant. CDR3 coding DNA: TGTGCCAGCAGCGCCCTAGACACCCCCAACACCGGGGAGCTGTTTTTT. It yields the protein CASSALDTPNTGELFF. This rearrangement joins TRBV7-6 to TRBJ2-2; D unclear. V lost 5 bases and J lost 2, with 15 bases in between. From germline, CDR1 is SGHVS and CDR2 FNYEAQ. The CDR3 is 16 amino acids.

This clonotype appeared many times. This chain connects TRBV7-9 to TRBJ2-3; D gene ambiguous. V was trimmed by 8 bases and J by 1 base, leaving 7 bases between them. This CDR3 has 12 residues. CDR1 and CDR2 (germline): SEHNR, FQNEAQ (reference sequence). CDR3 nucleotides: TGTGCCAGCCGCGCGGGCACAGATACGCAGTATTTT. It encodes CASRAGTDTQYF.

The chain uses TRBV6-6 and TRBJ2-2; D is uncertain. V was trimmed by 8 bases and J by 8 bases, leaving 9 bases between them. The CDR3 runs to 11 residues. CDR1 and CDR2 (germline): MNHNY, SVGAGI (reference sequence). DNA of the CDR3: TGTGCCAGCTGGAGCGCGGGGGAGCTGTTTTTT. Its protein product is CASWSAGELFF.

With respect to this clonotype: One end of the junction is discordant with germline, which a read error may explain. The chain employs TRBV19 and TRBJ1-5; D gene ambiguous. CDR1 is LNHDA, CDR2 SQIVND, per germline (reference sequence). CDR3 length: 14 residues. The CDR3 reads CASSITHSNQPQHF. In nucleotides, the CDR3 is TGTGCCAGCAGTATTACTCATTCGAATCAGCCCCAGCATTTT.

The rearrangement links TRBV28 to TRBJ2-3; TRBD1 agrees at 10 bases. Germline V gene data show CDR1 as MDHEN and CDR2 as SYDVKM. The CDR3 extends over 17 amino acids. The J segment lost 2 bases and the V segment lost 1 base, leaving 6 bases of the junction unmatched. In DNA, the CDR3 is TGTGCCAGCAGTTTATTGTCGGGGACAGGGGTCACAGATACGCAGTATTTT. The encoded protein is CASSLLSGTGVTDTQYF.

This chain connects TRBV4-3 to TRBJ2-2, with TRBD2 as a possible D gene (6 bases). Trimming pared 3 bases from V and 8 bases from J, leaving 13 bases between. Per germline, CDR1 LGHNA and CDR2 YSLEER. The CDR3 contains 14 residues. The CDR3 sequence is CASSQGGAAGELFF. The CDR3 bases are TGCGCCAGCAGCCAGGGAGGTGCAGCGGGGGAGCTGTTTTTT.

With respect to this clonotype: A read error is possible here, since a much larger clone lies one base away. The genes are TRBV7-9 and TRBJ2-7; perhaps TRBD2 as D (6 bases). This CDR3 region has 14 residues. CDR1 and CDR2 (germline): SEHNR, FQNEAQ (reference sequence). With 1 base removed from V and 7 bases from J, the gap between germline ends came to 14 bases. The CDR3 DNA reads TGTGCCAGCAGCTTAGGAGCGCTAGCGAGAGAGCAGTACTTC. This codes for CASSLGALAREQYF.

This sequence joins TRBV6-5 and TRBJ1-1; D is unclear. Germline V CDR1 and CDR2: MNHEY, SVGAGI. V was clipped by 2 bases and J by 6 bases, with 10 bases between them. CDR3 length: 13 amino acids. The CDR3 protein is CASSYEGWPEAFF. In nucleotides, the CDR3 is TGTGCCAGCAGTTACGAAGGATGGCCTGAAGCTTTCTTT.

About this clonotype: This may come from a read error, since a much larger clone is one base off. This chain links TRBV12-3 or TRBV12-4 with TRBJ1-5, with TRBD1 as a possible D gene (5 bases). The CDR3 is 15 amino acids. CDR3 protein: CASSPPGPQDQPQNF. DNA of the CDR3: TGTGCCAGCAGCCCGCCGGGGCCTCAAGATCAGCCCCAGAATTTT.

This clonotype was detected only a few times. The chain couples TRBV5-1 to TRBJ2-3; TRBD2 agrees at 10 bases. V lost 0 bases, J lost 2 bases, and 3 bases stayed unmatched. The CDR3 sequence is 16 residues long. Germline V gene data show CDR1 as SGHRS and CDR2 as YFSETQ. CDR3 DNA: TGCGCCAGCAGCTTGGCGCTAGCGGGAGCCACAGATACGCAGTATTTT. Translation: CASSLALAGATDTQYF.

Turning to this clonotype: This may come from a read error, since a much larger clone is one base off. Because it lacks the conserved phenylalanine or tryptophan at the end, this CDR3 is likely a read error. V is TRBV7-6 and J is TRBJ2-4, with D possibly being TRBD1 (5 bases). The CDR3 is made up of 16 amino acids. Trimming took off 5 bases at V and 2 bases at J, with 16 bases between the two ends. Germline CDR1 reads SGHVS; CDR2 reads FNYEAQ. As DNA, the CDR3 is TGTGCCAGCAGCCTCTCCTCAGGGTTAACCAAAAACATTCAGTACATC. Protein sequence: CASSLSSGLTKNIQYI.

The chain recombines TRBV29-1 with TRBJ2-1; perhaps D is TRBD1 or TRBD2 (6 bases each). The CDR3 extends over 14 amino acids. V lost 4 bases to trimming and J lost 6 bases, with 16 bases between them. Germline V gene lookup returns CDR1 SQVTM and CDR2 ANQGSEA. The CDR3 here is CSVVGLKGGNEQFF. In DNA form, the CDR3 reads TGCAGCGTTGTCGGGCTGAAGGGGGGCAATGAGCAGTTCTTC.

This clonotype was seen a few times. The V gene is TRBV18, the J gene TRBJ1-4; D unclear. There are 15 residues in the CDR3. V lost 5 bases to trimming and J lost 7 bases, with 17 bases between them. Germline CDR1 KGHSH, CDR2 LQKENI. CDR3 residues: CASSAPTRATEKLFF. The CDR3 nucleotides are TGTGCCAGCTCAGCTCCGACTCGGGCAACTGAAAAACTGTTTTTT. Using reference TRBV18 and TRBJ1-4 for the parts outside the CDR3, the full variable domain is NAGVMQNPRHLVRRRGQEARLRCSPMKGHSHVYWYRQLPEEGLKFMVYLQKENIIDESGMPKERFSAEFPKEGPSILRIQQVVRGDSAAYFCASSAPTRATEKLFFGSGTQLSVL.

The gene calls are TRBV7-3 and TRBJ2-1; D not certain. V was shortened by 0 bases and J by 10 bases, with 7 bases between the two germline ends. CDR3 length: 12 amino acids. Germline assignment: CDR1 SGHTA and CDR2 FQGTGA. The CDR3 nucleotides are TGTGCCAGCAGCTTAACTTTGGGAGAGCAGTTCTTC. Amino acid sequence: CASSLTLGEQFF.

This rearrangement joins TRBV9 to TRBJ2-2; 7 nucleotides align to TRBD1. The CDR3 extends over 18 amino acids. The germline V gene has CDR1 SGDLS and CDR2 YYNGEE. Germline trimming cut 1 base from V and 1 base from J; bases unmatched to any gene: 10. The CDR3 sequence is CASSVRVTGTVNTGELFF. CDR3 in DNA: TGTGCCAGCAGCGTAAGAGTAACCGGGACAGTGAACACCGGGGAGCTGTTTTTT.

A few counts support this clonotype. The chain joins TRBV19 to TRBJ2-7; tentatively, D is TRBD1 or TRBD2 (5 bases each). V was cut by 5 bases and J by 0 bases, with 8 bases left in between. The V gene's germline CDR1 is LNHDA and CDR2 SQIVND (reference sequence). The CDR3 contains 13 residues. The chain's CDR3 is CASSAGTSYEQYF. The CDR3 nucleotides read TGTGCCAGTAGTGCAGGGACCTCCTACGAGCAGTACTTC.

At least ten counts were recorded for this clonotype. The chain couples TRBV6-1 to TRBJ2-7; D uncertain. The CDR3 length is 11 residues. The germline V and J ends were trimmed by 1 base and 6 bases, with 4 bases remaining between them. In germline, CDR1 is MNHNS, CDR2 SASEGT. CDR3 nucleotide sequence: TGTGCCAGCAGTGAAGGGGTCGAGCAGTACTTC. As protein: CASSEGVEQYF.

On this clonotype: A much more abundant neighbour one base away suggests this may be a read error. V usage is TRBV29-1 and J usage is TRBJ2-7; 7 positions agree with TRBD1. CDR3 size: 11 residues. Germline V CDR1 and CDR2: SQVTM, ANQGSEA. The CDR3 spells CGGRQGGEQYF. The CDR3 DNA is TGCGGCGGAAGACAGGGCGGAGAGCAGTACTTC.

This clonotype was found a few times. The chain recombines TRBV2 with TRBJ2-3, with a weak D call TRBD1 (6 bases). V lost 7 bases to trimming and J lost 3 bases, with 14 bases between them. Germline-derived CDR1 and CDR2 are SNHLY and FYNNEI. CDR3 length: 14 residues. As DNA, the CDR3 is TGTGCCAGCAATTGGGGGCTCGGTACAGATACGCAGTATTTT. Translated, it gives CASNWGLGTDTQYF.

In regard to this clonotype: The CDR3 does not close with the conserved phenylalanine or tryptophan, likely indicating a read error. The chain couples TRBV7-9 to TRBJ2-1; D may be TRBD2 (5 bases). The CDR3 spans 12 residues. The germline CDR1 and CDR2 sequences are SEHNR and FQNEAQ (reference sequence). V shed 5 bases and J shed 8 bases, with 10 bases lying between them. The CDR3, as DNA: TGTGCCAGCAGCCCCTTGCGGGATGAGCAGTTCCTC. It is translated as CASSPLRDEQFL.

As regards this clonotype: A much larger clone is a single base away; this may be a read error. The rearrangement uses TRBV7-8 and TRBJ2-1; 9 positions match TRBD2. The CDR3 covers 15 residues. The V gene's germline CDR1 is SGHVS and CDR2 FQNEAQ. Written as DNA, the CDR3 is TGTGCCAGCAGCCGAGGACTAGCGCCCTACAATGAGCAGATCTTC. Protein: CASSRGLAPYNEQIF.

Remarks on this clonotype: A junction boundary mismatches the germline segment, possibly from a read error. The chain couples TRBV7-8 to TRBJ2-5, with TRBD2 matching over 11 bases. CDR3 length: 16 amino acids. Germline V gene lookup returns CDR1 SGHVS and CDR2 FQNEAQ. As DNA, the CDR3 is TGTGCCAGCAGCTTAGTACTAGCGGGAGTTGGGGAGACCCAGAACTTC. This sequence encodes CASSLVLAGVGETQNF.

The chain links TRBV7-9 to TRBJ2-2, with D hard to call. Germline CDR1 and CDR2: SEHNR and FQNEAQ (reference sequence). Trimming removed 3 bases from V and 7 bases from J, with 9 bases in between. This CDR3 has 13 amino acids. CDR3 nucleotide sequence: TGTGCCAGCAGCTTTCCCCCCGACGGGGAGCTGTTTTTT. Translation gives CASSFPPDGELFF. Full variable domain (rest looked up from reference TRBV7-9 and TRBJ2-2): DTGVSQNPRHKITKRGQNVTFRCDPISEHNRLYWYRQTLGQGPEFLTYFQNEAQLEKSRLLSDRFSAERPKGSFSTLEIQRTEQGDSAMYLCASSFPPDGELFFGEGSRLTVL.

This clonotype came up many times. V is TRBV7-8 and J is TRBJ2-5; D may be TRBD1 (6 bases). Germline V gene sequence: CDR1 SGHVS, CDR2 FQNEAQ. The CDR3 has 14 residues. Trimming cost V 6 bases and J 5 bases, with 16 bases left between them. The CDR3 reads CASSQGTLYETQYF. In nucleotides, the CDR3 is TGTGCCAGCAGTCAGGGGACCCTGTATGAGACCCAGTACTTC.

Concerning this clonotype itself: The conserved phenylalanine or tryptophan normally closing the CDR3 is absent here, so this likely arose from a read error. The DNA is omitted, as the CDR3 cannot be located on it reliably, and the CDR3 follows TCRdb's listing. The gene calls are TRBV4-3 and TRBJ1-1. The germline V gene has CDR1 LGHNA and CDR2 YSLEER. The CDR3 region is 13 residues in length, termini included. CDR3 sequence reads: CASSQRGFSEAYI.

On this clonotype: This may be a read error: a much more frequent sequence differs by one nucleotide. The V gene is TRBV5-4, the J gene TRBJ1-5, with D hard to call. The length of the CDR3 is 12 residues. V was pared by 0 bases and J by 6 bases, with 4 bases between. The germline V gene encodes CDR1 SGHNT and CDR2 YYREEE (reference sequence). CDR3 nucleotides: TGTGCCAGCAGCTTGGGCGTTCAGCCCCAGCATTTT. As protein: CASSLGVQPQHF.

V gene TRBV19 combines with J gene TRBJ1-5; weak D call: TRBD1 (5 bases). The CDR3 is 14 amino acids. V was shortened by 4 bases and J by 0 bases, with 7 bases between the two germline ends. Per germline, CDR1 LNHDA and CDR2 SQIVND (reference sequence). In DNA form, the CDR3 reads TGTGCCAGTAGTAAGGGGAATAGCAATCAGCCCCAGCATTTT. Its protein is CASSKGNSNQPQHF.

Concerning this clonotype: This sequence may be a read error, since a much larger clone differs from it by one base. CDR3: CASSQREGVQETQYF. The CDR3 region has the DNA TGTGCCAGCAGTCAAAGGGAGGGGGTTCAAGAGACCCAGTACTTC. The chain carries TRBV28 and TRBJ2-5; D possibly corresponds to TRBD2 (7 bases). This CDR3 comprises 15 residues. Trimming removed 5 bases from V and 2 bases from J, with 15 bases in between. Germline CDR1 MDHEN, CDR2 SYDVKM. The whole variable domain, filled in from reference TRBV28 and TRBJ2-5, reads DVKVTQSSRYLVKRTGEKVFLECVQDMDHENMFWYRQDPGLGLRLIYFSYDVKMKEKGDIPEGYSVSREKKERFSLILESASTNQTSMYLCASSQREGVQETQYFGPGTRLLVL.